This TCR beta chain was sequenced for a study of cytomegalovirus exposure and HLA in healthy donors. Study information: Findings of an earlier analysis included roughly 120 million unique TCR beta sequences from some 180 million T cells. General study results and limits: Because they were indistinguishable, some V segments, including TRBV6-2 and TRBV6-3, were excluded. Most TCR sequences were uncommon, yet certain public TCRs appeared in many donors. Later analysis identified a missense DCLRE1C variant that was linked to TCR beta V- and J-gene trimming.

PCR primers comprised 60 Vbeta and 13 Jbeta primers. Sequencing was performed with immunoSEQ multiplex PCR; in TCRdb, only in-frame clones are kept and a portion is missing. The data show fewer than 120,000 clones, around 84% seen once. In the case of this clone: Its antigen is still unknown.

Trimming left V 0 bases short and J 9 bases short, with 12 bases between. Germline CDR1 is MNHNS and CDR2 is SASEGT. The CDR3 has 14 residues. The source of this sequence is a woman aged 30 to 39 in good health and CMV-seronegative. Sample: PBMCs. The chain joins TRBV6-1 to TRBJ1-5, with D maybe TRBD1 (6 bases). CDR3 region: CASSEAGGRGPQHF. Written as DNA, the CDR3 is TGTGCCAGCAGTGAAGCAGGCGGCAGGGGGCCCCAGCATTTT.